The 5 T cell receptor beta chains below come from one sample, sequenced in a study of blood T cell repertoires in COVID-19. The table came from immunoSEQ multiplex PCR; TCRdb's copy has only in-frame clones and leaves some out. The sample comprises tens of thousands of clones, around 85% of which are singletons, and approximately 15% rests with the top ten. The source material was peripheral blood. The origin of the receptors is a human donor in a cohort sampled during active COVID-19. The donor label of this sample is uncertain.

The chain carries TRBV5-4 and TRBJ1-2, with D unresolved. Germline CDR1 and CDR2: SGHNT and YYREEE (reference sequence). The CDR3 has 14 residues. V lost 6 bases, J lost 3 bases, and 15 bases lay in between. Here the CDR3 reads CASTKGGGDYGYTF. The CDR3 DNA sequence: TGTGCCAGCACCAAGGGAGGCGGGGACTATGGCTACACCTTC.

This clone was picked up one time. The chain carries TRBV13 and TRBJ1-5; D is ambiguous. This CDR3 contains 14 residues. Germline V gene lookup returns CDR1 PRHDT and CDR2 FYEKMQ (reference sequence). Trimming removed 0 bases at V and 7 bases at J, with 10 bases between. This chain's CDR3 is CASSLGGSRQPQHF. The CDR3 nucleotides are TGTGCCAGCAGCTTAGGGGGTAGCCGACAGCCCCAGCATTTT.

The CDR3 DNA reads as TGCGCCAGCAGCTTGAGCCAGGGTGGAGAGACCCAGTACTTC. Amino acid sequence: CASSLSQGGETQYF. The rearrangement joins TRBV5-1 to TRBJ2-5; perhaps TRBD1 as D (5 bases). V was clipped by 1 base and J by 4 bases, with 11 bases between them. The CDR3 loop spans 14 amino acids. CDR1 is SGHRS and CDR2 is YFSETQ in the germline V gene. Together with reference TRBV5-1 and TRBJ2-5, the CDR3 gives the full variable domain: KAGVTQTPRYLIKTRGQQVTLSCSPISGHRSVSWYQQTPGQGLQFLFEYFSETQRNKGNFPGRFSGRQFSNSRSEMNVSTLELGDSALYLCASSLSQGGETQYFGPGTRLLVL.

This chain links TRBV7-9 with TRBJ2-2; D remains ambiguous. V was shortened by 4 bases and J by 1 base, with 13 bases between the two germline ends. CDR1 and CDR2 from the germline V gene are SEHNR and FQNEAQ (reference sequence). This CDR3 is 16 amino acids long. The CDR3 region is CASSSTTRQNTGELFF. In DNA form, the CDR3 reads TGTGCCAGCAGCTCCACAACCAGACAGAACACCGGGGAGCTGTTTTTT.

V and J are TRBV4-2 and TRBJ1-1, with a weak D call TRBD1 (5 bases). Germline loops: CDR1 LGHNA, CDR2 YNFKEQ. CDR3 size: 15 residues. V lost 3 bases and J 0 bases, leaving 11 bases between the germline ends. The CDR3 DNA follows: TGTGCCAGCAGCCAGGGGGGAGTCATGAACACTGAAGCTTTCTTT. Its translation is CASSQGGVMNTEAFF.